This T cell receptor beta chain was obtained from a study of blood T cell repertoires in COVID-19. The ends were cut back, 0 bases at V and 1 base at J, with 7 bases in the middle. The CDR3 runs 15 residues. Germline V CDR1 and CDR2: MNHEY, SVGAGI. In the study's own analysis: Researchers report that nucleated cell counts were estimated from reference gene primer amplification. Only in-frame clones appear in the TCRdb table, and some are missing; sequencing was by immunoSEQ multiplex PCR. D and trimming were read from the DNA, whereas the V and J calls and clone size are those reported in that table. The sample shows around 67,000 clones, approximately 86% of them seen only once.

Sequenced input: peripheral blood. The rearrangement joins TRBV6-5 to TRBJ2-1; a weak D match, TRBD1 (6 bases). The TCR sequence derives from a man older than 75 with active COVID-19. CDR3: CASSYSGASYNEQFF. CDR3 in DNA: TGTGCCAGCAGTTACTCGGGGGCGTCCTACAATGAGCAGTTCTTC.